This TCR beta chain originates from a study of cytomegalovirus exposure and HLA in healthy donors. Study background: Researchers previously reported finding about 110 million unique TCR beta sequences from around 200 million T cells.

This cohort consisted of healthy bone marrow donors. A remark on this clone: The target antigen is unknown.

Study-wide results and caveats: Immune exposure was documented only through CMV serostatus.

Amplification used 60 Vbeta primers and 13 Jbeta primers. Profiled with immunoSEQ multiplex PCR; TCRdb holds only in-frame clones, not every one. The profile shows 150,000 to 200,000 clones, more than 80% of them singletons. This CDR3 has 15 residues. The germline CDR1 and CDR2 sequences are MNHNY and SVGAGI (reference sequence). Trimming cost V 0 bases and J 0 bases, with 6 bases left between them. The receptor comes from a woman aged 25 to 45 in good health and CMV-seropositive. V and J are TRBV6-6 and TRBJ1-3; D is ambiguous. The source material was PBMCs. The CDR3 nucleotides read TGTGCCAGCAGTTACTCTCCCGGCTCTGGAAACACCATATATTTT. Translation gives CASSYSPGSGNTIYF.